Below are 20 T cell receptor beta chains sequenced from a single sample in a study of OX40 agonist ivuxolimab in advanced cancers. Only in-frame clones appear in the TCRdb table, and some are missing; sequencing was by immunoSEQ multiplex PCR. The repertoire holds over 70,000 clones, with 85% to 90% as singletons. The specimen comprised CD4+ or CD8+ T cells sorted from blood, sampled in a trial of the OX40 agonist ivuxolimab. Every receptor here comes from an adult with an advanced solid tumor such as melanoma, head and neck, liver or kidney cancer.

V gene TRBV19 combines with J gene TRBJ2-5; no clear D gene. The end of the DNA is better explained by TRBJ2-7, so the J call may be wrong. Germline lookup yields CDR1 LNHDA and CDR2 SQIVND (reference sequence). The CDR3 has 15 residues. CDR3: CASSIDGARSYEQYF. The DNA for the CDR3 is TGTGCCAGTAGTATAGACGGTGCCAGATCCTACGAGCAGTACTTC.

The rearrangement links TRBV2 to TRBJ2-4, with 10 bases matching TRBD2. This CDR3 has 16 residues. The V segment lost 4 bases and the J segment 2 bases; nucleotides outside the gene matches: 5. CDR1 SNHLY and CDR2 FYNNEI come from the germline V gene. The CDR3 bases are TGTGCCAGCAGTGCCCTAGCGGGGGTCTCCAAAAACATTCAGTACTTC. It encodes CASSALAGVSKNIQYF.

The CDR3: CASSLAIGTGDTGELFF. CDR3 nucleotides: TGTGCCAGCAGCTTAGCGATTGGGACAGGGGACACCGGGGAGCTGTTTTTT. The rearrangement joins TRBV7-6 to TRBJ2-2; 10 nucleotides line up with TRBD1. The ends lost 0 bases at V and 3 bases at J; junction bases unmatched: 4. The CDR3 sequence is 17 residues long. CDR1 and CDR2 from the germline V gene are SGHVS and FNYEAQ. Full variable domain (missing parts from reference TRBV7-6 and TRBJ2-2): GAGVSQSPRYKVTKRGQDVALRCDPISGHVSLYWYRQALGQGPEFLTYFNYEAQQDKSGLPNDRFSAERPEGSISTLTIQRTEQRDSAMYRCASSLAIGTGDTGELFFGEGSRLTVL.

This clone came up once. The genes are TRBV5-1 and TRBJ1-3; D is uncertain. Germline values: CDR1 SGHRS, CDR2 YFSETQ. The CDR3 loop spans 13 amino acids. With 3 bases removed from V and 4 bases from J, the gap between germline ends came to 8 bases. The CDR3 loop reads CASSYGEGNTIYF. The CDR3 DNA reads TGCGCCAGCAGCTATGGGGAAGGAAACACCATATATTTT.

The CDR3 spells CASSLKQGSISYEQYF. Here the CDR3 DNA reads TGTGCCAGCAGCTTAAAGCAGGGTAGTATTTCCTACGAGCAGTACTTC. The chain carries TRBV13 and TRBJ2-7; D is perhaps TRBD1 (5 bases). This CDR3 is 16 amino acids long. V lost 2 bases and J 1 base, leaving 15 bases between the germline ends. Germline V CDR1 and CDR2: PRHDT, FYEKMQ (reference sequence). Looking up the rest from reference TRBV13 and TRBJ2-7 gives the full variable domain: AAGVIQSPRHLIKEKRETATLKCYPIPRHDTVYWYQQGPGQDPQFLISFYEKMQSDKGSIPDRFSAQQFSDYHSELNMSSLELGDSALYFCASSLKQGSISYEQYFGPGTRLTVT.

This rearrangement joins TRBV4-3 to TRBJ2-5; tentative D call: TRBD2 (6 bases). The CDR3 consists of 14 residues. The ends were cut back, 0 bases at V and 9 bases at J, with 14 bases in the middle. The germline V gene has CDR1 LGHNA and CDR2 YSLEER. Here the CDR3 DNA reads TGCGCCAGCAGCCAAGAGGTGGCTAGCGAGGCCCAGTACTTC. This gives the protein CASSQEVASEAQYF.

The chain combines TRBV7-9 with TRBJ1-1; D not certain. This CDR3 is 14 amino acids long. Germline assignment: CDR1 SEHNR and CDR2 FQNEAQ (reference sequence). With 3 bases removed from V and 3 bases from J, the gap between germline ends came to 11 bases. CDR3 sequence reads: CASSFETLYTEAFF. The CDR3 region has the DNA TGTGCCAGCAGCTTCGAGACACTTTACACTGAAGCTTTCTTT.

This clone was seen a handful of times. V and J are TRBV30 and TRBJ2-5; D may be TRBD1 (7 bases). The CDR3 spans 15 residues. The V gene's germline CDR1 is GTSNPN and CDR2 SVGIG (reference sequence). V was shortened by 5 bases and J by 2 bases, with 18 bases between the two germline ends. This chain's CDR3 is CAWGGTVGTQETQYF. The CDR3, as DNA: TGTGCCTGGGGAGGGACAGTTGGAACTCAAGAGACCCAGTACTTC.

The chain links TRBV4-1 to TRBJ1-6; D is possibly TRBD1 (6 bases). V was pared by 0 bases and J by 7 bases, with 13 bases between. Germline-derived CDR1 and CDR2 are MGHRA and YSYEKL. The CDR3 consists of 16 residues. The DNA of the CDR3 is TGCGCCAGCAGCCAAGAGTTATACAGGGCCAATTCACCCCTCCACTTT. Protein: CASSQELYRANSPLHF.

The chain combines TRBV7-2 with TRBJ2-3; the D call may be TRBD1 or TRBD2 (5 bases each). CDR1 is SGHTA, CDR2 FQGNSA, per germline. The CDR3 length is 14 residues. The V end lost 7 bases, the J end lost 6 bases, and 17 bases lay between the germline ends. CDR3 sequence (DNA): TGTGCCAGCAAGGGGCGGAGCGGTCGCGATACGCAGTATTTT. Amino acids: CASKGRSGRDTQYF.

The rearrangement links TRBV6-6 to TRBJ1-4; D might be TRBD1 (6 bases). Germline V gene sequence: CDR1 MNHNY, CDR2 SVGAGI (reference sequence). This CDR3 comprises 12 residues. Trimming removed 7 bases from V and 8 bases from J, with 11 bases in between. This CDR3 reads CASKGGTEKLFF. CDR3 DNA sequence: TGTGCCAGCAAGGGGGGTACCGAAAAACTGTTTTTT.

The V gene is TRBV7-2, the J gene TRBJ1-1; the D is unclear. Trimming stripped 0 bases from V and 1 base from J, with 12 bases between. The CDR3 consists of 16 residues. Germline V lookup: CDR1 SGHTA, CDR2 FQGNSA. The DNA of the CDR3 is TGTGCCAGCAGCTTAGCGCGTCCGAGCCAGAACACTGAAGCTTTCTTT. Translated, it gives CASSLARPSQNTEAFF.

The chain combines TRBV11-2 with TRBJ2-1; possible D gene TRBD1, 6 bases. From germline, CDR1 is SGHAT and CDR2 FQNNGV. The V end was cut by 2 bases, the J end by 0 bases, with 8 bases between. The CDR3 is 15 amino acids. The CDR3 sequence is CASSLIRGSYNEQFF. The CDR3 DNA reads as TGTGCCAGCAGCTTAATCAGGGGCTCCTACAATGAGCAGTTCTTC.

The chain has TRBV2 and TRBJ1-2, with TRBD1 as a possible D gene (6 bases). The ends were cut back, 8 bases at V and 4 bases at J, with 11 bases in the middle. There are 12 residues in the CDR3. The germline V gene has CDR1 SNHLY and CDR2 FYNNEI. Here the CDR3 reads CASRTGAYGYTF. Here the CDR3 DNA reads TGTGCCAGCCGGACGGGGGCCTATGGCTACACCTTC. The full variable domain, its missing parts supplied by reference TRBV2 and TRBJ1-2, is EPEVTQTPSHQVTQMGQEVILRCVPISNHLYFYWYRQILGQKVEFLVSFYNNEISEKSEIFDDQFSVERPDGSNFTLKIRSTKLEDSAMYFCASRTGAYGYTFGSGTRLTVV.

CDR3 residues: CASSVGTTEETQYF. The CDR3 DNA is TGTGCCAGCAGCGTGGGGACTACCGAAGAGACCCAGTACTTC. The rearrangement joins TRBV9 to TRBJ2-5; 7 bases map to TRBD2. The V and J ends lost 2 bases and 3 bases, in that order; junction bases with no gene match: 4. Per germline, CDR1 SGDLS and CDR2 YYNGEE. The CDR3 is 14 amino acids.

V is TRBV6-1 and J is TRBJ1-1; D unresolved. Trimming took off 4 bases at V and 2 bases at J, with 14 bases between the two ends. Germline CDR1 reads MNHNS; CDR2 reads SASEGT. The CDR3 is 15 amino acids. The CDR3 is CASSGKQGPNTEAFF. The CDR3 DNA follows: TGTGCCAGCAGTGGTAAACAAGGACCTAACACTGAAGCTTTCTTT.

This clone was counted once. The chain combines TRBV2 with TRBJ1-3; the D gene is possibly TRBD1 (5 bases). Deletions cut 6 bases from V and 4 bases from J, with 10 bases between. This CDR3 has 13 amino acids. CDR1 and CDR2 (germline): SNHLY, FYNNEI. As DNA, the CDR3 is TGTGCCAGCAGCAGGGAGTGGGGAAACACCATATATTTT. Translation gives CASSREWGNTIYF.

CDR3 residues: CASSSTSGIGYEQYF. CDR3 in DNA: TGTGCCAGCAGCTCGACTAGCGGAATAGGCTACGAGCAGTACTTC. The chain has TRBV11-2 and TRBJ2-7, with 9 bases aligning to TRBD2. CDR1 is SGHAT and CDR2 is FQNNGV in the germline V gene. J lost 3 bases, V lost 4 bases, and 7 bases had no gene match. This CDR3 is 15 amino acids long.

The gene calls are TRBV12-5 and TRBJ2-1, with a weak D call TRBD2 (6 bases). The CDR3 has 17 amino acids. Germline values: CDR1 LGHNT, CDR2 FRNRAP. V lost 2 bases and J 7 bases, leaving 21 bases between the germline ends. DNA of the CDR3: TGTGCTAGTGGTTTGCCCCTGGAGGGTGGGGGGTGGAATGAGCAGTTCTTC. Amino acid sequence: CASGLPLEGGGWNEQFF.

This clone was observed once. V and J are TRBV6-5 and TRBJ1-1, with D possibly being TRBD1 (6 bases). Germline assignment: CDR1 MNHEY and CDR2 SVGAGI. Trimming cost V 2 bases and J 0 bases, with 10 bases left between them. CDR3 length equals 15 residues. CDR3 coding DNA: TGTGCCAGCAGTTACCGCAGGGGAATGAACACTGAAGCTTTCTTT. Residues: CASSYRRGMNTEAFF.